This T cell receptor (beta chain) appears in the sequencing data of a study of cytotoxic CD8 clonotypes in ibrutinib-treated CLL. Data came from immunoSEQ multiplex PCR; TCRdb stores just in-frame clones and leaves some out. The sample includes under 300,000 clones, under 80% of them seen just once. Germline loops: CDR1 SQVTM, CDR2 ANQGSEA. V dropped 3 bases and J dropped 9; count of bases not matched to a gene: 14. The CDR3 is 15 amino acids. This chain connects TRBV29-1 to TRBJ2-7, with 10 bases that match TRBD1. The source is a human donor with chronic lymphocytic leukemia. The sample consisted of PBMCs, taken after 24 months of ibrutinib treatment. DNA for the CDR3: TGCAGCGTTGACGAACCGGGACAGGGGCAATTGCGGCAGTACTTC. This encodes CSVDEPGQGQLRQYF.